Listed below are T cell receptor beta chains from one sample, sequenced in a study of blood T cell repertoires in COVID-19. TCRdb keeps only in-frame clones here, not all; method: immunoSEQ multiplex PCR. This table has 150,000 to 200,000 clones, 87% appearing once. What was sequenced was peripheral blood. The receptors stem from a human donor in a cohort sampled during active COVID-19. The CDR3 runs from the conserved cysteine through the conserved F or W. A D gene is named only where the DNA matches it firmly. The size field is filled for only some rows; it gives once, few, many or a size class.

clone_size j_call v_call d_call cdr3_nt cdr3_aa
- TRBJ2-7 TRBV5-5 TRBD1 TGTGCCAGCAGCTCGGTTGGGACAGCATACTACGAGCAGTACTTC CASSSVGTAYYEQYF
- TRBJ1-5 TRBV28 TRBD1 TGTGCCAGCAGTTCTCCGGGACAGGGTCCCCCTCAGCCCCAGCATTTT CASSSPGQGPPQPQHF
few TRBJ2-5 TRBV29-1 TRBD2 TGCAGCGTTGAAACGGGAGGGGGATCAGAGACCCAGTACTTC CSVETGGGSETQYF
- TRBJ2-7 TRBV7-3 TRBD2 TGTGCCAGCAGCTTACGATTGTCTAGCGGGGACGAGCAGTACTTC CASSLRLSSGDEQYF
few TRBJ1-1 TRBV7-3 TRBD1 TGTGCCAGCAGCTTAGGGACAGAGAACACTGAAGCTTTCTTT CASSLGTENTEAFF
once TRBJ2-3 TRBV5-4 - TGTGCCAGCAGCTTCCCCAGGGATACGCAGTATTTT CASSFPRDTQYF
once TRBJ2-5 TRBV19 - TGTGCCAGTAGTATAGCGGGGGATCGAGAGACCCAGTACTTC CASSIAGDRETQYF
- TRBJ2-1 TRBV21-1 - TGTGCCAGCAGCCGACTCCCCGCCGACAGGGGGCTCAGCGAAAGCTCCTACAATGAGCAGTTCTTC CASSRLPADRGLSESSYNEQFF
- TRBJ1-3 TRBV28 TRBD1 TGTGCCAGCAGGACACAGGGGGCGCGAGGAAACACCATATATTTT CASRTQGARGNTIYF
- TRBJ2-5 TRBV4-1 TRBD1 TGCGCCAGCAGCCAAATCACGACAGGGGGCGGAGAGACCCAGTACTTC CASSQITTGGGETQYF
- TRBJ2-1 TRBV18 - TGTGCCAGCTCACCAATTGCCACAGGGACCTACAATGAGCAGTTCTTC CASSPIATGTYNEQFF
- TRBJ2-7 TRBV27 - TGTGCCAGCAGTATTGCAGGGCGCCGATTCCCCGAGCAGTACTTC CASSIAGRRFPEQYF
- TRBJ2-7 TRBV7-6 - TGTGCCAGCAGCTCGCGGACTAATTCCTACGAGCAGTACTTC CASSSRTNSYEQYF
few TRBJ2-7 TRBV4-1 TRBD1 TGCGCCAGCAAACCGGGACAGGGGTCCTACGAGCAGTACTTC CASKPGQGSYEQYF
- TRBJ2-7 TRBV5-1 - TGCGCCAGCAGCTGGAGTACTAGCATCCAGCGCGAGCAGTACTTC CASSWSTSIQREQYF
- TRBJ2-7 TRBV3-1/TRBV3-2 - TGTGCCAGCAGCCAAGCCTCCTCGGGGTACGAGCAGTACTTC CASSQASSGYEQYF
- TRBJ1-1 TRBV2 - TGTGCCAGCAGCCTTACAGGGTACACTGAAGCTTTCTTT CASSLTGYTEAFF
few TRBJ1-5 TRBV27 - TGTGCCAGCAGTTTGAGTGGCAATCAGCCCCAGCATTTT CASSLSGNQPQHF
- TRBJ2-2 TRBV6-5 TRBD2 TGTGCCAGCAGTTGGACTAGCGGCGGGGAGCTGTTTTTT CASSWTSGGELFF
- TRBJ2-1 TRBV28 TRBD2 TGTGCCAGCAGTTATCAGCGGGAGGGCCGCGAGCAGTTCTTC CASSYQREGREQFF
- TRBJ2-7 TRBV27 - TGTGCCAGCAGTACGGACAGCTCCCCCTACGAGCAGTACTTC CASSTDSSPYEQYF
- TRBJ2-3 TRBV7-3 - TGTGCCAGCAGCCCGGGTGCACTAGGTACGCAGTATTTT CASSPGALGTQYF
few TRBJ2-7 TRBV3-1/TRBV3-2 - TGTGCCAGCAGCCAAGTCGGAGACTACGAGCAGTACTTC CASSQVGDYEQYF
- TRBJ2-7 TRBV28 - TGTGCCAGCAGACCCCGGGGGTTGGGCGAGCAGTACTTC CASRPRGLGEQYF
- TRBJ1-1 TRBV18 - TGTGCCAGCTCACCACTTAACAGGGCGAACACTGAAGCTTTCTTT CASSPLNRANTEAFF
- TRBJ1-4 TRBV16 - TGTGCCAGCAGCCAATCGCTCCAGGGGAATGAAAAACTGTTTTTT CASSQSLQGNEKLFF
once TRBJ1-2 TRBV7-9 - TGTGCCAGCAGCTTAGAGACAGACTATGGCTACACCTTC CASSLETDYGYTF
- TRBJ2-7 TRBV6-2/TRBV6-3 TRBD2 TGTGCCAGCAGTTCGGCTAGCGGGGGTACCTACGAGCAGTACTTC CASSSASGGTYEQYF